The sequence of this TCR beta chain was determined in a study of cytomegalovirus exposure and HLA in healthy donors. Per germline, CDR1 SGHDT and CDR2 YYEEEE. Trimming pared 4 bases from V and 3 bases from J, leaving 17 bases between. The CDR3 has 15 amino acids. PCR primers comprised 60 Vbeta and 13 Jbeta primers. Profiled with immunoSEQ multiplex PCR; TCRdb holds only in-frame clones, not every one. The sample yields 95,000 to 150,000 clones, roughly four fifths seen once. This sequence joins TRBV5-6 and TRBJ2-7, with D possibly TRBD2 on 6 matching bases. Input material: PBMCs. The TCR sequence derives from a woman in her 40s in good health and CMV-seropositive. The CDR3 bases are TGTGCCAGCAGCCCCCGGAGGGTAGCGGACTACGAGCAGTACTTC. Its protein is CASSPRRVADYEQYF.